A selection of T cell receptor beta chains follows, all from one sample in a study of breast tumors, draining lymph nodes, adjacent tissues. TCRdb analysed the multiplex PCR reads with MiXCR anew, one entry per CDR3 protein. In the table there are about 16,000 distinct CDR3 sequences, 40% to 50% of which are singletons. The material sequenced was tumor-adjacent breast tissue. These receptors all stem from a female donor with breast cancer. Some clones in this sample may be carry-over from other donors' samples. The conserved cysteine and the conserved F or W are not part of the CDR3 here.

V gene	J gene	CDR3 protein
TRBV20-1	TRBJ1-2	SAQDRNYGYT
TRBV4-1	TRBJ2-5	ASSQVGRGEKTQY
TRBV5-1	TRBJ2-6	ASSSGDTGANVLT
TRBV20-1	TRBJ2-1	SARSNSGRNEQL
TRBV29-1	TRBJ1-2	SVAGNGGQLYGYT
TRBV5-1	TRBJ1-6	ASSGEQRTATGSPLH
TRBV12-3/TRBV12-4	TRBJ2-7	ASSLGIGSRP
TRBV29-1	TRBJ1-2	SVDAGTYGYT
TRBV20-1	TRBJ2-7	SALAGGLSEQY
TRBV15	TRBJ2-1	ATSRTTGTSGSGTSREQF
TRBV7-6	TRBJ1-4	ASSVGQAGVEKLF
TRBV18	TRBJ2-5	ASSQTDQGTQY
TRBV6-2/TRBV6-3	TRBJ1-3	ASSRGTNSGNTIY
TRBV27	TRBJ1-2	ASSYRGGGGSNYGYT
TRBV6-6	TRBJ2-2	ASSHRDMRNTGELF
TRBV19	TRBJ2-7	ASSKGGGIYEQY
TRBV6-5	TRBJ2-1	ASSLRLADFRDEQF
TRBV5-1	TRBJ2-1	ASNPWKAAGGIANEQF
TRBV27	TRBJ2-3	ASSQRYSTDTQY
TRBV6-2/TRBV6-3	TRBJ1-2	ASRPGQSFYGYT
TRBV9	TRBJ2-7	ASSVVGYEQY
TRBV5-1	TRBJ2-7	ASSFGTGAYEQY
TRBV27	TRBJ2-1	ASTGTGSAISYNEQF
TRBV28	TRBJ2-2	ASSFAGGPTPPGELF
TRBV12-3/TRBV12-4	TRBJ2-1	ASSLSRDRGYNEQF
TRBV12-3/TRBV12-4	TRBJ2-7	ASSLTSYEQY
TRBV6-4	TRBJ2-7	ASSHSGGWSYEQY
TRBV5-6	TRBJ2-7	ASSSLGPGSYGQY
TRBV4-2	TRBJ2-7	ASSQPDVSYEQY
TRBV10-2	TRBJ2-7	ASSARVYEQY
TRBV28	TRBJ2-5	ASRTGHETQY
TRBV6-5	TRBJ2-6	ASSPGQAGANVLT
TRBV27	TRBJ1-1	ASKGREWSTEAF